The source of this TCR beta chain is a study of T cell responses to AZD1222 COVID-19 vaccine. Trimming removed 1 base from V and 4 bases from J, with 17 bases in between. CDR1 is SGHDN, CDR2 FVKESK, per germline. The CDR3 consists of 16 residues. Regarding this clone: The antigen remains unidentified.

Measured with immunoSEQ multiplex PCR; TCRdb has only the in-frame clones, and not every one. This table has 70,000 to 95,000 clones, roughly 90% appearing once. Pooled together were second doses at about 4 or about 12 weeks. Findings and caveats of the study: Every sample of the repertoires postdated the peak T cell response. Only six or seven AZD1222 recipients were seropositive at baseline.

The receptor comes from an adult who received the AZD1222 COVID-19 vaccine. Sequenced material: peripheral blood, taken 28 days after the second AZD1222 dose. This sequence joins TRBV14 and TRBJ2-7; D possibly corresponds to TRBD1 (6 bases). The DNA for the CDR3 is TGTGCCAGCAGCCAAGGGGTTCTAGTAGGGGGATACGAGCAGTACTTC. This codes for CASSQGVLVGGYEQYF.